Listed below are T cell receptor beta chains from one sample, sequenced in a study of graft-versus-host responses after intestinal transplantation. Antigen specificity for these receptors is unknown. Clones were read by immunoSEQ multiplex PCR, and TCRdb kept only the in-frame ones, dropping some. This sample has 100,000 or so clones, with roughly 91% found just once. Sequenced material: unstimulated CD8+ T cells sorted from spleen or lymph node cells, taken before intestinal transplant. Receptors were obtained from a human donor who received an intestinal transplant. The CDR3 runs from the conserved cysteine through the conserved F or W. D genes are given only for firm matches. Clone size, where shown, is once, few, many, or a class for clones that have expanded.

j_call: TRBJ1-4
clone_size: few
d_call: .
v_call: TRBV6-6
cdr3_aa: CASSYEPQGFDEKLFF
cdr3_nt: TGTGCCAGCAGTTACGAACCACAGGGTTTTGATGAAAAACTGTTTTTT

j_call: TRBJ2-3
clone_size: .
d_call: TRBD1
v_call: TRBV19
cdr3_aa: CASMGQGGDTDTQYF
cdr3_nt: TGTGCCAGTATGGGGCAAGGGGGCGACACAGATACGCAGTATTTT

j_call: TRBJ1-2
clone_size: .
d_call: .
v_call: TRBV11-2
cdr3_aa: CASSSGGGYGYTF
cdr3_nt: TGTGCCAGCAGCTCCGGGGGTGGCTATGGCTACACCTTC

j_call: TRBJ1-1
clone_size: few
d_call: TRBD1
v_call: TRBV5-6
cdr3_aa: CASSFDRGNTEAFF
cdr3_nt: TGTGCCAGCAGCTTTGACAGGGGGAACACTGAAGCTTTCTTT

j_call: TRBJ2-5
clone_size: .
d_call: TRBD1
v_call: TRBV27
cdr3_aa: CASSPDRARETQYF
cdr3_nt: TGTGCCAGCAGTCCAGACAGGGCCCGAGAGACCCAGTACTTC

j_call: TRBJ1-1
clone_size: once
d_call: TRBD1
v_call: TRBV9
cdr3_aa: CASSGDRGNTEAFF
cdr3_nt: TGTGCCAGCAGCGGAGACAGGGGGAACACTGAAGCTTTCTTT

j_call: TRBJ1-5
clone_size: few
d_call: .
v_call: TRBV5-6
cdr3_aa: CASSFGQQLWPQHF
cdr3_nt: TGTGCCAGCAGCTTCGGACAGCAACTTTGGCCCCAGCATTTT

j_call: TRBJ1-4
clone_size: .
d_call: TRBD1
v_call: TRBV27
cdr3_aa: CASSQRAGQALGEKLFF
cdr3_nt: TGTGCCAGCAGTCAAAGGGCCGGACAGGCCTTGGGGGAAAAACTGTTTTTT

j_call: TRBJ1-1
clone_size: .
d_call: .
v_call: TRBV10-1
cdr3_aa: CASSRGSEAFF
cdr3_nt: TGCGCCAGCAGCCGAGGGAGTGAAGCTTTCTTT

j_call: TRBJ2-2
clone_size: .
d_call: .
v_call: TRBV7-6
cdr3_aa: CASSLGGTGELFF
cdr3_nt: TGTGCCAGCAGCTTGGGGGGAACCGGGGAGCTGTTTTTT

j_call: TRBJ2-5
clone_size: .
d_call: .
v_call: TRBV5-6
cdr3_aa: CASSLRQFQETQYF
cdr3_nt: TGTGCCAGCAGCTTGCGACAGTTTCAAGAGACCCAGTACTTC

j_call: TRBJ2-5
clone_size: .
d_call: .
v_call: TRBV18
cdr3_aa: CASSLASGFRETQYF
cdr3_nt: TGTGCCAGCTCGCTTGCGTCGGGTTTTCGCGAGACCCAGTACTTC

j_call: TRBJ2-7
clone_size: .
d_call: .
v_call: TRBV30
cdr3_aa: CACPLKGGLEQYF
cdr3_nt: TGTGCCTGTCCATTGAAAGGGGGTCTCGAGCAGTACTTC

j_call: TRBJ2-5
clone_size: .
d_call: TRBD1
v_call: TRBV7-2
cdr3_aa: CASSFGGTGQETQYF
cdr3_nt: TGTGCCAGCAGCTTCGGCGGGACAGGCCAAGAGACCCAGTACTTC

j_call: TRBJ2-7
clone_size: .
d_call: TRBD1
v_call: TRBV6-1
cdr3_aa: CASRPQGAGGEQYF
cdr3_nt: TGTGCCAGCAGGCCACAGGGGGCTGGGGGCGAGCAGTACTTC

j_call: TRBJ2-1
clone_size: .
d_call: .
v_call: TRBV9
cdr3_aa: CASSVVVQGNEQFF
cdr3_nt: TGTGCCAGCAGCGTAGTAGTTCAGGGAAATGAGCAGTTCTTC

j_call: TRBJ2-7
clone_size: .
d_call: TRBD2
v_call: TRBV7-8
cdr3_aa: CASSLDWLAGAYEQYF
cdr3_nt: TGTGCCAGTAGCTTAGATTGGCTAGCGGGGGCCTACGAGCAGTACTTC

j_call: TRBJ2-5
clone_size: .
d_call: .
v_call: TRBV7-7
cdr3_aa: CASSLSGRNQETQYF
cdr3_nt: TGTGCCAGCAGCTTATCTGGCAGGAACCAAGAGACCCAGTACTTC

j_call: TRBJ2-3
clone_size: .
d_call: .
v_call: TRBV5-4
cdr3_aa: CASSLIERDTQYF
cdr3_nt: TGTGCCAGCAGCTTGATTGAGCGAGATACGCAGTATTTT

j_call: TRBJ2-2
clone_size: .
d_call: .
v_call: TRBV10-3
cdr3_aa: CALGEADTGELFF
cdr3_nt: TGTGCCCTTGGGGAAGCGGACACCGGGGAGCTGTTTTTT

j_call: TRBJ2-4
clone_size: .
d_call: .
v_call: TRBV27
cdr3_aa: CASSSGQIRAKNIQYF
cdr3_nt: TGTGCCAGCAGTTCCGGACAGATTAGAGCCAAAAACATTCAGTACTTC

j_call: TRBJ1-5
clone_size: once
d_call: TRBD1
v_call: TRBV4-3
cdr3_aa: CASSQTQGSNQPQHF
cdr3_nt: TGCGCCAGCAGCCAAACACAGGGGAGCAATCAGCCCCAGCATTTT

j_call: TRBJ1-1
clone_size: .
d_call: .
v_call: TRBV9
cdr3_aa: CASSPLSRKNTEAFF
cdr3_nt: TGTGCCAGCAGCCCTCTATCCAGGAAGAACACTGAAGCTTTCTTT

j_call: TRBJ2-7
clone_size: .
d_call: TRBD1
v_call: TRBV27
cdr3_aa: CASSPGQGYEQYF
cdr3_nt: TGTGCCAGCAGTCCGGGACAGGGGTACGAGCAGTACTTC

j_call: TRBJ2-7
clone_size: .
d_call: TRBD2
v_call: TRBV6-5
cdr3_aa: CASSRGLAPSDEQYF
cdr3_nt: TGTGCCAGCAGCCGGGGACTAGCGCCTTCAGACGAGCAGTACTTC

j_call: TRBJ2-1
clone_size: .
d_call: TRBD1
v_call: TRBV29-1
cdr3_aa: CSAGQGKYNEQFF
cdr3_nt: TGCAGCGCGGGACAGGGAAAATACAATGAGCAGTTCTTC

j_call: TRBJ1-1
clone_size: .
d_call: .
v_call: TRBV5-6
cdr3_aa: CASSLEDRNTEAFF
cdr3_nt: TGTGCCAGCAGCTTGGAGGACAGGAACACTGAAGCTTTCTTT

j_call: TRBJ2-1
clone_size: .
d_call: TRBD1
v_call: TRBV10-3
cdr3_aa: CAISESHPDREYNEQFF
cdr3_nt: TGTGCCATCAGTGAGTCCCATCCGGACAGGGAGTACAATGAGCAGTTCTTC

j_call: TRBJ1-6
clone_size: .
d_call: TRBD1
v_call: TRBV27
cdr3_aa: CASSGGTGDNSPLHF
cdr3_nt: TGTGCCAGCAGCGGGGGGACAGGGGATAATTCACCCCTCCACTTT

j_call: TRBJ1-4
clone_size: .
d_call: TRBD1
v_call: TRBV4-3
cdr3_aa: CASSQEVGQMNEKLFF
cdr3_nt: TGCGCCAGCAGCCAAGAGGTGGGACAGATGAACGAAAAACTGTTTTTT

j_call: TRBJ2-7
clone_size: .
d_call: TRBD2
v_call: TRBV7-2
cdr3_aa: CASSPTSGGAYF
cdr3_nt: TGTGCCAGCAGTCCCACTAGCGGGGGGGCGTACTTC

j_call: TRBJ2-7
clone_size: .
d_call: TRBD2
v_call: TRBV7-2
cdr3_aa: CASSLGLAGPYEQYF
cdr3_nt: TGTGCCAGCAGCTTAGGACTAGCGGGTCCCTACGAGCAGTACTTC

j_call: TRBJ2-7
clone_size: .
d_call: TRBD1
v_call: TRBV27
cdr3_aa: CASSFGTVRYF
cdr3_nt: TGTGCCAGCAGTTTTGGGACAGTTAGGTACTTC

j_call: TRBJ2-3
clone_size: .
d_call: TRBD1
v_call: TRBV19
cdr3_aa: CASSTLKQGSYTDTQYF
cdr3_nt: TGTGCCAGTAGTACGTTAAAACAGGGGTCCTACACAGATACGCAGTATTTT

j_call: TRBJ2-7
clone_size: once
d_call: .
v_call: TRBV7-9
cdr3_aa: CASSLGLETYEQYF
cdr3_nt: TGTGCCAGCAGCCTAGGACTCGAAACCTACGAGCAGTACTTC

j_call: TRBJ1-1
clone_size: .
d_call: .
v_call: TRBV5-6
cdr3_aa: CASLAQDGTEAFF
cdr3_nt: TGTGCCAGCCTCGCGCAGGATGGAACTGAAGCTTTCTTT

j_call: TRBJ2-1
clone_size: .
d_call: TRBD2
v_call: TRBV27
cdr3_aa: CASQVAGGYNEQFF
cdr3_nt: TGTGCCAGCCAGGTAGCGGGGGGTTACAATGAGCAGTTCTTC

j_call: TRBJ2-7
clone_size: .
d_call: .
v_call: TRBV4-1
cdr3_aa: CASSQESQAHEQYF
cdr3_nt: TGCGCCAGCAGCCAAGAGTCCCAGGCCCACGAGCAGTACTTC

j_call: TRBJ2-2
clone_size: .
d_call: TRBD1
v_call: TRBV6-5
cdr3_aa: CASSYLQGAGGELFF
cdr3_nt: TGTGCCAGCAGTTACCTACAGGGGGCCGGCGGGGAGCTGTTTTTT

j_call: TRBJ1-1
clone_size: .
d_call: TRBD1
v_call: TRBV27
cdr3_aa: CASSYYRGRLAEAFF
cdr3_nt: TGTGCCAGCAGTTATTACAGGGGGCGCTTGGCTGAAGCTTTCTTT